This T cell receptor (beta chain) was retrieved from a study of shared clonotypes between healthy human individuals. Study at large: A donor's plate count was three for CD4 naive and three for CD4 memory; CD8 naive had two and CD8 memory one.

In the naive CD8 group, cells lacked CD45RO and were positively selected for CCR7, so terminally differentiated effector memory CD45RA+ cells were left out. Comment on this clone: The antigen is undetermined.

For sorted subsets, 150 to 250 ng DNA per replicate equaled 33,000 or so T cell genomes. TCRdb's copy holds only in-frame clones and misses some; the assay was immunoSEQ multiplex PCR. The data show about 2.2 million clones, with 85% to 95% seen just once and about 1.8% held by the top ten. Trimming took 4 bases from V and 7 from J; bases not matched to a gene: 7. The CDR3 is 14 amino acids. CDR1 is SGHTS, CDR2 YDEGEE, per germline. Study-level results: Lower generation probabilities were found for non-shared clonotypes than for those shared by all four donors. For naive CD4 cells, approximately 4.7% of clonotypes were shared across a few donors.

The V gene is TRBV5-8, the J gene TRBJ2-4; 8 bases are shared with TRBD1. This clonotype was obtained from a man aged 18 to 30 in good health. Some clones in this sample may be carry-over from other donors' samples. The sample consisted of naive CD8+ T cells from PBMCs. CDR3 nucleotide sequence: TGTGCCAGCAGCGCGAACAGGGGGTTGAACATTCAGTACTTC. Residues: CASSANRGLNIQYF.